This T cell receptor (beta chain) was recovered during a study of early stage breast cancer tumors. Study as a whole: Samples were sequenced at approximately 10-fold average coverage. Study outcomes and limitations: Chain pairing and CD4, CD8 or FOXP3 expression were not captured. Compared with adjacent normal breast tissue, tumors showed 2 to 3-fold greater T cell density and higher clonality. Enriched TCRB sequences shared across patients were mostly commonly generated sequences.

Remarks on this clone: What it recognizes is unknown.

The CDR3 has 14 amino acids. Germline loops: CDR1 LNHDA, CDR2 SQIVND (reference sequence). The germline V and J ends were trimmed by 5 bases and 2 bases, with 13 bases remaining between them. Generated by immunoSEQ multiplex PCR, the TCRdb table keeps only in-frame clones and is missing some. The top ten hold about a sixth of the sample, which has a few thousand clones, roughly 57% seen once. This receptor was identified in a person in their fifties with breast cancer. The sequencing sample was made of breast tumor tissue. The chain combines TRBV19 with TRBJ2-7, with D perhaps TRBD2 (6 bases). The CDR3 reads CASSAGGAAYEQYV. CDR3 in DNA: TGTGCCAGTAGTGCCGGAGGGGCAGCCTACGAGCAGTACGTC.